The T cell receptor beta chain described here comes from a study of CD8 T cells in ankylosing spondylitis. Looked up from germline, CDR1 is SGDLS and CDR2 is YYNGEE. The CDR3 length is 15 residues. V was trimmed by 3 bases and J by 2 bases, leaving 14 bases between them. TCRdb reanalysed the 5' RACE reads using MiXCR and keeps one entry per CDR3 protein. The profile shows 350,000 or so distinct CDR3 sequences, 14% to 15% of them singletons. On this clonotype: Its antigen is undetermined.

Whole-study results and caveats: According to the report, clones linked to the disease were significantly enriched in matched synovial fluid samples taken from ankylosing spondylitis patients. Some of these motif variants have turned up before, in reports on reactive arthritis synovial fluid and blood. One TCR beta motif, made up of 7 or 8 highly homologous variants, appeared characteristic of ankylosing spondylitis blood.

Sequencing used blood, either unsorted or a sorted T cell fraction (not recorded which). This chain uses TRBV9 with TRBJ2-5, with a possible D match to TRBD2 (7 bases). The TCR originated in a male donor with ankylosing spondylitis or in good health (not recorded which). The CDR3 here is CASSALGGVQETQYF. The CDR3 DNA follows: TGTGCCAGCAGCGCCCTAGGGGGGGTACAAGAGACCCAGTACTTC. Full variable domain (outside the CDR3, taken from reference TRBV9 and TRBJ2-5): DSGVTQTPKHLITATGQRVTLRCSPRSGDLSVYWYQQSLDQGLQFLIQYYNGEERAKGNILERFSAQQFPDLHSELNLSSLELGDSALYFCASSALGGVQETQYFGPGTRLLVL.